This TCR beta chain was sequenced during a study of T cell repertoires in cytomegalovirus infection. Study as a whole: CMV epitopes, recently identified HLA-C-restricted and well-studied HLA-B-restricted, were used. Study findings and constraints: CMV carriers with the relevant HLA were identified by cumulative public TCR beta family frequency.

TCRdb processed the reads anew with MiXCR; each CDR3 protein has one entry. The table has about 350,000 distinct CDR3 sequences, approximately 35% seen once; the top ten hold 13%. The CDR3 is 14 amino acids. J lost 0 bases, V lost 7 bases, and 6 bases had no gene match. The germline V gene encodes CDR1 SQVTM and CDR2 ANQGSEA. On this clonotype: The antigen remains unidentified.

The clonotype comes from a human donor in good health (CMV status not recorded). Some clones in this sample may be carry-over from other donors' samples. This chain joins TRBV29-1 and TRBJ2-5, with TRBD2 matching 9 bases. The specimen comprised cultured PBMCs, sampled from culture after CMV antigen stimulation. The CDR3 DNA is TGCAGCGGCCTGGCTAGCGGGAACCAAGAGACCCAGTACTTC. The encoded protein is CSGLASGNQETQYF.